This entry lists 20 T cell receptor beta chains sequenced from one sample in a study of blood T cells in healthy people across ages. Through a sample-barcoded 5' primer and a J-beta primer mix, a second PCR was run for roughly 6 to 12 cycles. TCRdb passed the 5' RACE reads through MiXCR, listing each CDR3 protein once. Here the sample spans approximately 690,000 distinct CDR3 sequences, roughly 43% being singletons. Sequencing was performed on blood. All receptors come from an elderly man in good health.

This chain uses TRBV4-3 with TRBJ2-7, with D possibly being TRBD2 (6 bases). The CDR3 is 15 residues long. Germline CDR1 and CDR2: LGHNA and YSLEER. V was trimmed by 4 bases and J by 7 bases, leaving 20 bases between them. DNA for the CDR3: TGCGCCAGCAGCCTACGACTAGTCTCCTACAATGAGCAGTACTTC. Translating gives CASSLRLVSYNEQYF.

The gene calls are TRBV5-1 and TRBJ2-2; D tentatively fits TRBD1 or TRBD2 (6 bases each). With 4 bases removed from V and 7 bases from J, the gap between germline ends came to 23 bases. The CDR3 length is 17 residues. The germline gives CDR1 SGHRS, CDR2 YFSETQ. CDR3 DNA sequence: TGCGCCAGCAGCCCTGGTAGGGGGGCGTTAATCGGCGGGGAGCTGTTTTTT. This sequence encodes CASSPGRGALIGGELFF.

This clonotype was counted between two and nine times. The chain combines TRBV5-1 with TRBJ2-3; 9 nucleotides match TRBD2. The CDR3 runs to 15 residues. J was trimmed by 6 bases and V by 3 bases; bases with no gene match: 8. CDR1 and CDR2 (germline): SGHRS, YFSETQ. CDR3 sequence reads: CASSSPRLAADTQYF. As DNA, the CDR3 is TGCGCCAGCAGCTCCCCCCGACTAGCGGCCGATACGCAGTATTTT.

This chain uses TRBV6-5 with TRBJ1-1; D possibly corresponds to TRBD1 (6 bases). Germline assignment: CDR1 MNHEY and CDR2 SVGAGI. The V and J ends lost 6 bases and 1 base respectively, with 9 bases between them. The CDR3 length is 13 residues. DNA for the CDR3: TGTGCCAGCAGACGGGACAAGAACACTGAAGCTTTCTTT. It specifies CASRRDKNTEAFF.

This clonotype was seen a handful of times. A much larger clone lies a single base off, so this may be a read error. The chain carries TRBV10-3 and TRBJ2-1; D is uncertain. Germline CDR1 reads ENHRY; CDR2 reads SYGVKD. The CDR3 runs to 17 residues. V lost 10 bases, J lost 13 bases, and 35 bases lay in between. The CDR3: CANHETGPKPPPETQFF. CDR3 bases: TGTGCCAACCACGAAACCGGGCCCAAGCCCCCCCCTGAGACCCAGTTCTTC.

The chain uses TRBV2 and TRBJ1-1, with a weak D call TRBD1 (5 bases). The CDR3 length is 14 residues. V was cut by 6 bases and J by 5 bases, with 16 bases left in between. The germline V gene has CDR1 SNHLY and CDR2 FYNNEI. This CDR3 is CASRPDNHGTEAFF. CDR3 bases: TGTGCCAGCAGGCCGGACAATCATGGGACTGAAGCTTTCTTT.

The J gene is TRBJ1-6, the V gene TRBV28, with D hard to call. Trimming removed 11 bases from V and 9 bases from J, with 23 bases in between. This CDR3 is 15 amino acids long. Germline lookup yields CDR1 MDHEN and CDR2 SYDVKM. The CDR3 DNA reads TGTGCCTCTTACCCCGGCAGCGATAAGGTTTCACCCCTCCACTTT. Protein product: CASYPGSDKVSPLHF.

With regard to this clonotype: It is unclear where the CDR3 begins or ends on the DNA, so no DNA is shown, and the CDR3 is as TCRdb lists it. This chain links TRBV6-2 or TRBV6-3 with TRBJ2-1; the D call of TRBD2 is as the table states it, not checked on the DNA. The CDR3 numbers 15 amino acids, ends counted. Germline lookup yields CDR1 MNHEY and CDR2 SVGEGT. CDR3 region: CASVGRGIFVDEPFF.

CDR3 amino acids: CASSRLGGSEQYF. CDR3 coding DNA: TGTGCCAGCAGTCGACTAGGAGGATCCGAGCAGTACTTC. This rearrangement joins TRBV27 to TRBJ2-7; the D gene is possibly TRBD2 (6 bases). The CDR3 totals 13 residues. Germline V gives CDR1 MNHEY, CDR2 SMNVEV (reference sequence). Trimming cost V 5 bases and J 6 bases, with 14 bases left between them.

This clonotype was seen repeatedly, ten times or more. The chain combines TRBV6-2 or TRBV6-3 with TRBJ2-3; TRBD2 matches 10 bases. V lost 5 bases to trimming and J lost 1 base; unmatched junction nucleotides: 9. Germline assignment: CDR1 MNHEY and CDR2 SVGEGT. The CDR3 loop spans 17 amino acids. CDR3 DNA sequence: TGTGCCAGCAGTGACGGACTAGCGGATACACGCACAGATACGCAGTATTTT. Its translation: CASSDGLADTRTDTQYF.

The chain joins TRBV9 to TRBJ2-1; 8 positions match TRBD2. Trimming at V came to 3 bases and at J to 4 bases, leaving 9 bases not matched to a gene. Germline lookup yields CDR1 SGDLS and CDR2 YYNGEE. The CDR3 consists of 16 residues. This CDR3 reads CASSAPAAGGYNEQFF. CDR3 nucleotide sequence: TGTGCCAGCAGCGCCCCGGCGGCGGGGGGATACAATGAGCAGTTCTTC.

The table lists this clonotype with a count of one. The chain links TRBV5-1 to TRBJ2-7; possibly TRBD1 for D (5 bases). Judging by the DNA end, TRBJ2-5 fits better; the J call may be wrong. The germline V gene encodes CDR1 SGHRS and CDR2 YFSETQ. This CDR3 has 15 amino acids. CDR3 region: CASSIQGRKGETQYF. For the CDR3, the DNA is TGCGCCAGCAGCATTCAGGGTAGAAAAGGAGAGACCCAGTACTTC.

This clonotype was seen more than once but under ten times. V and J are TRBV4-1 and TRBJ2-7; D may be TRBD1 or TRBD2 (5 bases each). The DNA end lines up better with TRBJ2-5; the J call may be wrong. The germline gives CDR1 MGHRA, CDR2 YSYEKL. The CDR3 covers 14 residues. CDR3 nucleotides: TGCGCCAGCAGCCAAGAACAGAGGGGAGAGACCCAGTACTTC. It specifies CASSQEQRGETQYF.

This clonotype was seen more than once but under ten times. The genes are TRBV11-2 and TRBJ2-3; tentatively, D is TRBD1 or TRBD2 (6 bases each). The V gene lost 5 bases and the J gene lost 3 bases, with 18 bases spanning the gap. The CDR3 has 16 amino acids. Germline loops: CDR1 SGHAT, CDR2 FQNNGV. The CDR3 region is CASSPPGARSTDTQYF. DNA of the CDR3: TGTGCCAGCAGCCCCCCGGGGGCCCGGAGTACAGATACGCAGTATTTT.

This chain joins TRBV9 and TRBJ2-1, with TRBD2 identical over 7 bases. The germline V gene has CDR1 SGDLS and CDR2 YYNGEE. This CDR3 region has 14 residues. V dropped 4 bases and J dropped 8; count of bases not matched to a gene: 9. The DNA of the CDR3 is TGTGCCAGCAGCAGCCGACTAGCTGAGGATGAGCAGTTCTTC. Its translation: CASSSRLAEDEQFF. Filled out from reference TRBV9 and TRBJ2-1, the complete variable domain reads DSGVTQTPKHLITATGQRVTLRCSPRSGDLSVYWYQQSLDQGLQFLIQYYNGEERAKGNILERFSAQQFPDLHSELNLSSLELGDSALYFCASSSRLAEDEQFFGPGTRLTVL.

Concerning this clonotype: It may be a read error: a sequence one base away is much more abundant. This chain links TRBV29-1 with TRBJ2-7; D possibly corresponds to TRBD1 (6 bases). The V and J ends lost 8 bases and 10 bases respectively, with 24 bases between them. This CDR3 has 13 residues. CDR1 is SQVTM and CDR2 is ANQGSEA in the germline V gene. CDR3 DNA sequence: TGCAGCCTTCAGGAACTCAACCTGGGGGCCCAGTACTTC. Residues: CSLQELNLGAQYF.

This clonotype has a handful of counts. The chain is built from TRBV28 and TRBJ2-7, with 7 bases identical to TRBD2. The germline CDR1 and CDR2 sequences are MDHEN and SYDVKM. Trimming removed 8 bases from V and 3 bases from J; junction bases left unmatched: 7. The CDR3 totals 13 residues. The CDR3: CASVLSGNYEQYF. The CDR3 bases are TGTGCCAGCGTACTGAGCGGGAACTACGAGCAGTACTTC.

The chain has TRBV6-1 and TRBJ1-5; no reliable D call. Germline loops: CDR1 MNHNS, CDR2 SASEGT. The CDR3 covers 16 residues. Trimming cost V 0 bases and J 2 bases, with 11 bases left between them. CDR3 sequence reads: CASSEAEGVGNQPQHF. The CDR3 DNA is TGTGCCAGCAGTGAAGCGGAGGGTGTTGGCAATCAGCCCCAGCATTTT.

This clonotype occurred a few times. The chain has TRBV27 and TRBJ2-3; possibly TRBD2 for D (6 bases). Germline CDR1 MNHEY, CDR2 SMNVEV (reference sequence). V lost 2 bases and J 8 bases, leaving 8 bases between the germline ends. The CDR3 has 12 residues. DNA of the CDR3: TGTGCCAGCAGTTTAAACGGGGGTACGCAGTATTTT. It yields the protein CASSLNGGTQYF.

For the CDR3, the DNA is TGCAGTGGCCGCGCGACTAGCGGGGGTTTTGAGCAGTACTTC. Encoded protein: CSGRATSGGFEQYF. The J gene is TRBJ2-5, the V gene TRBV20-1; 12 positions match TRBD2. The germline CDR1 and CDR2 sequences are DFQATT and SNEGSKA (reference sequence). With 7 bases clipped from V and 11 bases from J, the junction kept 14 bases outside the gene matches. The CDR3 has 14 amino acids.